These T cell receptor beta chains were read from a single sample in a study of a mutant IDH1 vaccine in newly diagnosed glioma. Antigens for these TCRs are unknown. Profiled with immunoSEQ multiplex PCR; TCRdb holds only in-frame clones, not every one. There are some 80,000 clones in the sample; around 85% occur only once, and roughly 0.81% lies in the top ten. The specimen comprised PBMCs, sampled from a glioma patient whose treatment included an IDH1 peptide vaccine. The receptor source for this set is a woman between 45 and 65 years old with glioma. CDR3s include the opening cysteine and the closing phenylalanine or tryptophan. The order of the fields is D gene, V gene, clone size, J gene, CDR3 DNA, CDR3 protein. The D gene is left open where the match is weak. Size values are once, few and many counts, or a class for expanded clones, and some rows have none.

NA	TRBV6-1	NA	TRBJ1-4	TGTGCCAGCAGTGAACAGGCTGCGTTAAATGAAAAACTGTTTTTT	CASSEQAALNEKLFF
NA	TRBV5-1	NA	TRBJ1-3	TGCGCCAGCAGACCCGATACGGTCGGAAACACCATATATTTT	CASRPDTVGNTIYF
NA	TRBV27	NA	TRBJ2-1	TGTGCCAGCGCTAGGGGAGGCCTCTACAATGAGCAGTTCTTC	CASARGGLYNEQFF
NA	TRBV6-1	NA	TRBJ1-2	TGTGCCAGCAGTGAATATAGGGGGATTGTAGGCTACACCTTC	CASSEYRGIVGYTF
NA	TRBV11-3	once	TRBJ2-1	TGTGCCAGCAGTCCCGACTTCTCCTACAATGAGCAGTTCTTC	CASSPDFSYNEQFF
NA	TRBV7-2	NA	TRBJ2-5	TGTGCCAGCAGCTCGGACCCCCGGACCCAGTACTTC	CASSSDPRTQYF
NA	TRBV29-1	NA	TRBJ1-1	TGCAGCTGTGGGGGTCGAGCAGTGAACACTGAAGCTTTCTTT	CSCGGRAVNTEAFF
TRBD2	TRBV2	once	TRBJ2-1	TGTGCCAGCAGTGAAGCTGGTGCGGGAGGGCCTTACAATGAGCAGTTCTTC	CASSEAGAGGPYNEQFF
NA	TRBV30	NA	TRBJ1-4	TGTGCCTGGAGTTGGGTGGAGGGACTTAATGAAAAACTGTTTTTT	CAWSWVEGLNEKLFF
TRBD1	TRBV7-9	NA	TRBJ2-1	TGTGCCAGCAGCTTATCCTCGATAGGACAGGAATTCTTC	CASSLSSIGQEFF
TRBD2	TRBV5-4	NA	TRBJ2-1	TGTGCCAGCAGCTTGGTCTCTAGCGGGAGAGATGAGCAGTTCTTC	CASSLVSSGRDEQFF
NA	TRBV4-1	NA	TRBJ1-2	TGCGCCAGCAGCCAAGAACGCTTAGGCTATGGCTACACCTTC	CASSQERLGYGYTF
TRBD1	TRBV5-1	NA	TRBJ2-7	TGCGCCAGCAGCTTGGAGGGACAGTCAACCTACGAGCAGTACTTC	CASSLEGQSTYEQYF
TRBD2	TRBV5-4	NA	TRBJ2-7	TGTGCCAGCAGCCCGGGAGGGCTAGCGGGAGTTGAGCAGTACTTC	CASSPGGLAGVEQYF
NA	TRBV4-2	NA	TRBJ1-4	TGTGCCAGCAGCCAAGCGCAGGGAACTAATGAAAAACTGTTTTTT	CASSQAQGTNEKLFF